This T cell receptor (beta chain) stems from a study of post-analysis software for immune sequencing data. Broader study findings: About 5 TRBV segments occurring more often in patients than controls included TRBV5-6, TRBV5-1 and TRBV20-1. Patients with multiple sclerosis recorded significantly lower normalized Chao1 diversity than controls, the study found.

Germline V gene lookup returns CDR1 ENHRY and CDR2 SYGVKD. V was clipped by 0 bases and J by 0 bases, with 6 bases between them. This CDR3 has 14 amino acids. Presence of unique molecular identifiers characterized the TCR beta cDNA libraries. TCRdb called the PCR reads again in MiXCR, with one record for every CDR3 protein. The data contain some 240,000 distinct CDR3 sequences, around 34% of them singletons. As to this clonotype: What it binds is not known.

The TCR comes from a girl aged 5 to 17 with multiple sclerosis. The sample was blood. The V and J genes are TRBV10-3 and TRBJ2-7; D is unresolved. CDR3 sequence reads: CAISESNFSYEQYF. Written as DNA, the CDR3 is TGTGCCATCAGTGAGTCGAATTTCTCCTACGAGCAGTACTTC.